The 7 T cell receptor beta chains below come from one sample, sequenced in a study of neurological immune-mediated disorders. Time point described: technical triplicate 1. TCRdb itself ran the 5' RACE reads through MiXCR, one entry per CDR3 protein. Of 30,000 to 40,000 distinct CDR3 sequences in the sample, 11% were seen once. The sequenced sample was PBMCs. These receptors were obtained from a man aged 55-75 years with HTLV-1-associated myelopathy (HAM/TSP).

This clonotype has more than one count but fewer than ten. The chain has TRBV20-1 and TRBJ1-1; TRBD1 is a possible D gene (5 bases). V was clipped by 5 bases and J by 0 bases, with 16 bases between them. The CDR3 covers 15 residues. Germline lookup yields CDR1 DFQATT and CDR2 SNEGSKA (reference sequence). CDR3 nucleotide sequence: TGCAGTGCTCACGGGACCCCGGGAATGAACACTGAAGCTTTCTTT. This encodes CSAHGTPGMNTEAFF.

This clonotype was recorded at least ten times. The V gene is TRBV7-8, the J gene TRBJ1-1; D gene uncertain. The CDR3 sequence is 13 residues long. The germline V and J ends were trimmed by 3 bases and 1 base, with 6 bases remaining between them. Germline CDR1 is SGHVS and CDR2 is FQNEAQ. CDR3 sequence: CASSFQANTEAFF. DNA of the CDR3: TGTGCCAGCAGCTTTCAGGCGAACACTGAAGCTTTCTTT.

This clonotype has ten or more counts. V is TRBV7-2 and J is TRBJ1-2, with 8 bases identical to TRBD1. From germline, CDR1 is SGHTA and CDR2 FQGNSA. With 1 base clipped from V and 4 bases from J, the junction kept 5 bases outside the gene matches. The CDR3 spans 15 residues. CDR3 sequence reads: CASSLGDRLIYGYTF. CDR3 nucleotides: TGTGCCAGCAGCTTAGGGGACAGGTTAATCTATGGCTACACCTTC. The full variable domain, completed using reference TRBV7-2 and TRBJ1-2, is GAGVSQSPSNKVTEKGKDVELRCDPISGHTALYWYRQSLGQGLEFLIYFQGNSAPDKSGLPSDRFSAERTGGSVSTLTIQRTQQEDSAVYLCASSLGDRLIYGYTFGSGTRLTVV.

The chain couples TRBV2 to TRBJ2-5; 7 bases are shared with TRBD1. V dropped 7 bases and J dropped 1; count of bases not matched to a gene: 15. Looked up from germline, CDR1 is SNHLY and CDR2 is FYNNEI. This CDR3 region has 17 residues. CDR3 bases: TGTGCCAGCATGGGCTTGGGGCAGGGGGAATTCCAAGAGACCCAGTACTTC. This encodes CASMGLGQGEFQETQYF.

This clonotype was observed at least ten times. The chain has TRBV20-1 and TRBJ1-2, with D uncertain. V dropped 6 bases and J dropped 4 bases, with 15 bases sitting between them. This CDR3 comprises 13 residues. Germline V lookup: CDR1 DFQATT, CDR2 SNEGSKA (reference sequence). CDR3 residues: CSAYTRRGYGYTF. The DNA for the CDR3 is TGCAGTGCGTACACACGGCGGGGCTATGGCTACACCTTC.

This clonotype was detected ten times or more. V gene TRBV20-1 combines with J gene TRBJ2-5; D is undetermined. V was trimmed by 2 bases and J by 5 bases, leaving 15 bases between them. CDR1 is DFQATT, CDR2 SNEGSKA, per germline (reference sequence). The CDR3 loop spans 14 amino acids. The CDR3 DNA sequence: TGCAGTGCTAGATTCGGGTCTCGAAGGGAGACCCAGTACTTC. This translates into CSARFGSRRETQYF.

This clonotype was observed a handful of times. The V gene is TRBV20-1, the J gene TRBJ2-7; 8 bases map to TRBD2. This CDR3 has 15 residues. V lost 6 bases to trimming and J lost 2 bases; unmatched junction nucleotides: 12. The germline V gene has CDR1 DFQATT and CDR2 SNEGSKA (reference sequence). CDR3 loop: CSAHGGAKGTYEQYF. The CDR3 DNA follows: TGCAGTGCACACGGGGGGGCCAAGGGGACCTACGAGCAGTACTTC.